Listed below are T cell receptor beta chains from one sample, sequenced in a study of blood T cell repertoires in COVID-19. Some clones are missing from TCRdb's copy, which holds only in-frame ones; the method was immunoSEQ multiplex PCR. The repertoire holds 250,000 to 350,000 clones, with just under 90% as singletons. The sequenced sample consisted of PBMCs or T cells enriched from blood (not recorded which). The receptors come from a woman aged 45 to 65 who had been exposed to COVID-19. Both conserved end residues are part of each CDR3. D genes are given only for firm matches. Expanded clones get a size class; other rows say once, few or many, or leave the size out.

cdr3_nt	cdr3_aa	clone_size	d_call	v_call	j_call
TGTGCCAGCAGCTCCGGGACTAGCGGAACAGATACGCAGTATTTT	CASSSGTSGTDTQYF	NA	TRBD2	TRBV27	TRBJ2-3
TGCGCCAGCAGCCAAGTTGAGCGGGGGGCCGTTGGCGGGGAGCTGTTTTTT	CASSQVERGAVGGELFF	once	TRBD2	TRBV4-1	TRBJ2-2
TGTGCCAGCAGCCAAGAGAGGACTAGCGGGGGAGAGACCCAGTACTTC	CASSQERTSGGETQYF	NA	TRBD2	TRBV4-2	TRBJ2-5
TGCGCCAGCAGCCTCGGGGAACAGTCCTACGAGCAGTACTTC	CASSLGEQSYEQYF	NA	NA	TRBV4-1	TRBJ2-7
TGTGCCAGCAGCTTTTACGGGGTTACCTACAATGAGCAGTTCTTC	CASSFYGVTYNEQFF	few	NA	TRBV7-2	TRBJ2-1
TGTGCCAGCAGCCTTAGCGGGGGCCGCCGTGGGGAGACCCAGTACTTC	CASSLSGGRRGETQYF	NA	TRBD2	TRBV3-1/TRBV3-2	TRBJ2-5
TGTGCCAGCAGTGAACCCAAGGGGCAGGGGGAGACCCAGTACTTC	CASSEPKGQGETQYF	NA	NA	TRBV6-1	TRBJ2-5
TGCGCCAGCAGCTTGGCCACATTCACTGAAGCTTTCTTT	CASSLATFTEAFF	NA	NA	TRBV5-1	TRBJ1-1
TGTGCCAGCAGCCGGACAGAAGCTAACTATGGCTACACCTTC	CASSRTEANYGYTF	NA	NA	TRBV3-1/TRBV3-2	TRBJ1-2
TGTGCCAGCAACCTCAAGGCAGGGGTTTATAATTCACCCCTCCACTTT	CASNLKAGVYNSPLHF	NA	NA	TRBV27	TRBJ1-6
TGTGCCAGCAGTTTACTAGCGGGGGGTTCCTACGAGCAGTACTTC	CASSLLAGGSYEQYF	NA	TRBD2	TRBV28	TRBJ2-7
TGTGCCAGCAGCAGGACCGGACAGGGGGCCAATGAGCAGTTCTTC	CASSRTGQGANEQFF	NA	TRBD1	TRBV6-5	TRBJ2-1
TGCGCCAGCAGCTTGGGACCCAGGGAAGGAAACGAGCAGTTCTTC	CASSLGPREGNEQFF	few	NA	TRBV5-1	TRBJ2-1
TGTGCCAGCAGCCCAGGGGACAGCTACACTGGACCCTACGAGCAGTACTTC	CASSPGDSYTGPYEQYF	NA	TRBD1	TRBV7-2	TRBJ2-7
TGTGCCATCAGTGAAAGGGGGCTGGCTAACTATGGCTACACCTTC	CAISERGLANYGYTF	NA	TRBD1	TRBV10-3	TRBJ1-2
TGTGCCAGCAGCCCCTTCGACAGGGACGGCTACACCTTC	CASSPFDRDGYTF	NA	TRBD1	TRBV3-1/TRBV3-2	TRBJ1-2
TGTGCCAGCAGCGTAGGACAGGGGGATGGCACCGGGGAGCTGTTTTTT	CASSVGQGDGTGELFF	NA	TRBD1	TRBV9	TRBJ2-2
TGTGCCAGCTCACCGGGGGGGCCCGTGAACACTGAAGCTTTCTTT	CASSPGGPVNTEAFF	NA	NA	TRBV18	TRBJ1-1
TGTGCCAGCAGCCTCTTTACCGGTACCTCCTACGAGCAGTACTTC	CASSLFTGTSYEQYF	NA	NA	TRBV3-1/TRBV3-2	TRBJ2-7
TGTGCCAGCAGCTTACCGGGGGTCCAAGAGACCCAGTACTTC	CASSLPGVQETQYF	NA	NA	TRBV11-2	TRBJ2-5
TGTGCCAGTAGTATATTTGCACGACTATACAATGAGCAGTTCTTC	CASSIFARLYNEQFF	NA	NA	TRBV19	TRBJ2-1
TGTGCCAGCAGTGAAACAGGGAGCTATGGCTACACCTTC	CASSETGSYGYTF	once	NA	TRBV6-1	TRBJ1-2
TGCGCCAGCACGGAACAGGGGGCTTTGAAGAGCAATCAGCCCCAGCATTTT	CASTEQGALKSNQPQHF	few	TRBD1	TRBV5-1	TRBJ1-5
TGTGCCAGCAGTGAGGGTGCTGGGGCCAACGTCCTGACTTTC	CASSEGAGANVLTF	NA	NA	TRBV28	TRBJ2-6
TGTGCCAGCAGCCTAGAAAGGGGATGGGATGGGGAGCTGTTTTTT	CASSLERGWDGELFF	once	NA	TRBV13	TRBJ2-2
TGTGCCAGCAGCTACAGGGACAGCGGGACTGAAGCTTTCTTT	CASSYRDSGTEAFF	few	TRBD1	TRBV3-1/TRBV3-2	TRBJ1-1
TGTGCCAGCAGTATGACAGCAGCTAACTATGGCTACACCTTC	CASSMTAANYGYTF	NA	NA	TRBV28	TRBJ1-2
TGTGCCAGCAGGGGGCAGCGAGCAACTAATGAAAAACTGTTTTTT	CASRGQRATNEKLFF	NA	NA	TRBV6-5	TRBJ1-4
TGTGCCAGCAGCTTGGGAGGAGGTTATAACTATGGCTACACCTTC	CASSLGGGYNYGYTF	few	NA	TRBV5-4	TRBJ1-2
TGTGCCACCGAGACAGGCAACCGCTATGGCTACACCTTC	CATETGNRYGYTF	NA	NA	TRBV6-5	TRBJ1-2
TGTGCCAGCAGTTCGTACACCGGGGAGCTGTTTTTT	CASSSYTGELFF	NA	NA	TRBV28	TRBJ2-2
TGTGCCAGCAGCCAAGGGATAGACAGGACGAACACCGGGGAGCTGTTTTTT	CASSQGIDRTNTGELFF	NA	NA	TRBV7-8	TRBJ2-2
TGCGCCAGCAGCCAATACGTCATGGGCCGCCTAACTGGAAACACCATATATTTT	CASSQYVMGRLTGNTIYF	NA	NA	TRBV4-1	TRBJ1-3
TGTGCCAGCTCAGCAGGGGGCAATCAGCCCCAGCATTTT	CASSAGGNQPQHF	NA	NA	TRBV18	TRBJ1-5
TGTGCCAGCAGCTTACTAGGCTCGGGGGCCTACAATGAGCAGTTCTTC	CASSLLGSGAYNEQFF	NA	NA	TRBV7-2	TRBJ2-1